Described below is a single T cell receptor beta chain sequence and its context. Its antigen is currently not known. The input lacks base qualities; no much larger clone sits a single base away. These data belong to a study of blood T cells in healthy people across ages (dated by TCRdb to about 2015). Background for the entire study: In model experiments, template switching captured roughly one uniquely barcoded TCR beta cDNA molecule for every two T cells. To track age-related changes in TCR beta repertoire diversity, the study relied on deep sequencing normalized with unique cDNA molecular identifiers. Donors were grouped into four age groups: young (average roughly 15 years), middle-aged (approximately 41), aged (about 60) and long-lived (approximately 82). To avoid experimental bias, donors of different ages were spread randomly across the sequencing lanes. Using the same blood draw, the study looked at two additional independent replicas of 1 million unique cDNA reads for two donors, one aged 18 to 30 and the other aged 80 or older.

The paper as a whole reports these results and caveats: As age increased, observed TCR beta diversity per million T cells dropped in a roughly linear way, and a significant reduction was already evident by age 40. Because the CMV infection status of the donors was unknown, age-related changes in expanded clonotypes may potentially have been confounded. Bulk unsorted PBMC profiling prevented conclusive comparison of naive and antigen-experienced compartments. A strong correlation was found between observed TCR beta diversity and the percentage of naive T cells measured by flow cytometry. Estimates of total diversity from one million sequenced T cells were regarded as lower bounds and underestimates. The long-lived group showed more naive CD4+ T cells, fewer expanded clones and increased TCR diversity than the aged group, suggesting age selection.

Donors were around 37 systemically healthy Caucasian individuals from Russia aged roughly 6 to 100 years. Around 10 milliliters of peripheral blood were collected from each donor into EDTA-treated Vacutainer tubes. Ficoll-Paque density-gradient centrifugation was used to isolate PBMCs, with at least 6.5 million per sample. Trizol reagent was used to extract total RNA from PBMCs, with at least 6 micrograms per sample. The percentages of naive CD45RAhigh/CD27high T cells were determined by flow cytometry on a PBMC aliquot from every donor. The protocol used for the library was 5' RACE. The run used an Illumina HiSeq 2500. A second PCR of about 7 to 12 cycles was run with a J-beta primer mix and a sample-barcoded 5' primer. A unique molecular identifier was introduced onto each TCR beta cDNA molecule by a template-switch 5' adaptor carrying 12 random nucleotides. Each sample yielded at least 3 million CDR3-containing paired-end reads. First-strand cDNA synthesis was performed from all RNA using the Mint cDNA synthesis kit, with priming by a TRBC-specific oligonucleotide. After uracil-DNA glycosylase treatment, a first 18-cycle PCR used universal primers M1SS and BC2_uni_R on all cDNA. The paper's data handling went like this. For normalization, 1 million high-quality reads, each with a distinct molecular identifier, were randomly selected from each sample. Reads with shared molecular identifiers were discarded instead of being binned into consensus sequences. MiTCR, with a Q25 quality threshold and the strictest error-elimination algorithm, was used for CDR3 identification, clonotype clustering and error correction. A nonparametric unseen species model with Euler transformation was used to estimate a lower bound on total TCR beta diversity. TCRdb trimmed public reads at Q25 via fastp, called clones via MiXCR and kept in-frame beta chains. Rows with a matching CDR3 protein are joined into one entry that keeps the most common DNA and genes. The V and J calls reflect TCRdb's pipeline rather than the authors' work. A total of about a million distinct CDR3 sequences appear in this sample, roughly 50% of them only once. The biggest ten clones account for around 21% of the sample.

There are 14 amino acids in the CDR3, from cysteine to phenylalanine inclusive. The sequence is cut down to CDR3 DNA, 42 bases in frame from base 1. The specimen sequenced was blood. The V and J genes are TRBV12-3 or TRBV12-4 and TRBJ1-5, with no confident D gene call. The DNA end is more similar to TRBJ2-3, so the J call may be wrong. The sequence was collected from a woman between 55 and 75 years old in good health. The sequenced DNA: TGTGCCAGCAACCTAGGTACAGTCAATCAGCCCCAGTATTTT. Its protein product is CASNLGTVNQPQYF.